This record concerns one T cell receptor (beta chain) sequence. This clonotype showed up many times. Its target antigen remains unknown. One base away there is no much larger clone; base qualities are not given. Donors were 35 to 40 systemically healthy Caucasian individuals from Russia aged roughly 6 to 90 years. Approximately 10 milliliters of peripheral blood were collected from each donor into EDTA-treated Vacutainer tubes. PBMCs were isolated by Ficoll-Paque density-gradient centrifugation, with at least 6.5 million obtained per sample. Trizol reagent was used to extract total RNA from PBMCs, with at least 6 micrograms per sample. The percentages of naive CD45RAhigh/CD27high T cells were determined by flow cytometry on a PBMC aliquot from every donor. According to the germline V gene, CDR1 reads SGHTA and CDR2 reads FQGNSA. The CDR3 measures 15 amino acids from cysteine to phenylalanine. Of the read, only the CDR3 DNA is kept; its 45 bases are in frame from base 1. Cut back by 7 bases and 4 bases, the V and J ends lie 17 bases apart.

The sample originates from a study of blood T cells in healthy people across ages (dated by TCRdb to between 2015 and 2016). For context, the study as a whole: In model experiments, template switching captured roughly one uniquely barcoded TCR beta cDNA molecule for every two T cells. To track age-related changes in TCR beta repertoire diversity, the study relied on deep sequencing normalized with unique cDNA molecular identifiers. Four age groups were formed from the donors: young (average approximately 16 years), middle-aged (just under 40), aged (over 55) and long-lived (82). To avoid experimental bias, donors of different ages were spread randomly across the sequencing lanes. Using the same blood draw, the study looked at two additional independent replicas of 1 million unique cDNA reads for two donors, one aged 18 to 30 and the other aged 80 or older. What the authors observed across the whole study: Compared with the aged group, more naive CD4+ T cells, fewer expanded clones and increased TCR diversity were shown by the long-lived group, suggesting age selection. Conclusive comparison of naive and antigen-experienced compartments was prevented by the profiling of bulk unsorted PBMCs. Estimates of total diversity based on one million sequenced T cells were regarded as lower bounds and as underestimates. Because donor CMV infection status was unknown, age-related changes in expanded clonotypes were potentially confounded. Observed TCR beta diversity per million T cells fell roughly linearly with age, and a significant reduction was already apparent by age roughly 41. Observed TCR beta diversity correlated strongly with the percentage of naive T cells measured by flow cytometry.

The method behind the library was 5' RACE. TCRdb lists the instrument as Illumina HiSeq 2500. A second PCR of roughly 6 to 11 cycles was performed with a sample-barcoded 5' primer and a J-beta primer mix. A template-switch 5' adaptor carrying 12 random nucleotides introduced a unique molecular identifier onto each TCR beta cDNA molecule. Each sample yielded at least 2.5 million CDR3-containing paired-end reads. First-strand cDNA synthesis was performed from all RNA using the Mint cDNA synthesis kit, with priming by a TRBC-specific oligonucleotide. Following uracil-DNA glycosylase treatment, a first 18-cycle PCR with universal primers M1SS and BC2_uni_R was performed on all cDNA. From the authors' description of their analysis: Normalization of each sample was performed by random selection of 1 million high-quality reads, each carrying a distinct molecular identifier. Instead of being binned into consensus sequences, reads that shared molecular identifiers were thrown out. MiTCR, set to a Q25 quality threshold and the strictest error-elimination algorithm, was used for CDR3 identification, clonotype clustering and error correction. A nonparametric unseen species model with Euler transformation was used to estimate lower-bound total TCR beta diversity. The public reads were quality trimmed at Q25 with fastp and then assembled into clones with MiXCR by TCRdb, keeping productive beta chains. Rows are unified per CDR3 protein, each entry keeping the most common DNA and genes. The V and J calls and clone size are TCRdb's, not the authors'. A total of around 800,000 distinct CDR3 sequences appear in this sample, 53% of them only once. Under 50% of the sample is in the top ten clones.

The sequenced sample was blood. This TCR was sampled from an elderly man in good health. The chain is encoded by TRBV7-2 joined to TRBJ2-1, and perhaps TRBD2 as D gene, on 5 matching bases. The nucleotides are TGTGCCAGCACCACGACCTATTCGGGGTACAATGAGCAGTTCTTC. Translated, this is CASTTTYSGYNEQFF.